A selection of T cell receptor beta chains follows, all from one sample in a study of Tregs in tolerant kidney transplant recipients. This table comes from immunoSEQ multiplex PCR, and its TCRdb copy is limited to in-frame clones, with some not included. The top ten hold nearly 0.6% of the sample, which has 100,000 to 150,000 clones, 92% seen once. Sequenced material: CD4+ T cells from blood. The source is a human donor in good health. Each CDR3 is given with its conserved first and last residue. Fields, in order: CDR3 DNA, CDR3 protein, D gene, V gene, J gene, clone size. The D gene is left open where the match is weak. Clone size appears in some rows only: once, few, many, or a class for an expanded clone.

DNA: TGTGCCAGCTCACGATTGACAGGGCTCGGCACTGAAGCTTTCTTT
CDR3: CASSRLTGLGTEAFF
D: TRBD1
V: TRBV18
J: TRBJ1-1
size: -

DNA: TGTGCCAGCAGTGCGGACAGGCGAAAGCCCTACAATGAGCAGTTCTTC
CDR3: CASSADRRKPYNEQFF
D: TRBD1
V: TRBV6-1
J: TRBJ2-1
size: -

DNA: TGTGCCAGCAGTTATCAGGGGACAGATACGCAGTATTTT
CDR3: CASSYQGTDTQYF
D: -
V: TRBV2
J: TRBJ2-3
size: -

DNA: TGCGCCAGCAGCCAAGATTTGGGGAACGCTAACTATGGCTACACCTTC
CDR3: CASSQDLGNANYGYTF
D: -
V: TRBV4-1
J: TRBJ1-2
size: -

DNA: TGCGCCAGCAGCTTTGACAGGGGAGAGAATGAGCAGTTCTTC
CDR3: CASSFDRGENEQFF
D: TRBD1
V: TRBV5-1
J: TRBJ2-1
size: -

DNA: TGTGCCAGTCGCCAGGTGGGGGGACAAGAGACCCAGTACTTC
CDR3: CASRQVGGQETQYF
D: -
V: TRBV19
J: TRBJ2-5
size: -

DNA: TGTGCCAGTAGTATGGCGCTAGCGGGTTACTCCTACGAGCAGTACTTC
CDR3: CASSMALAGYSYEQYF
D: TRBD2
V: TRBV19
J: TRBJ2-7
size: -

DNA: TGTGCCAGCTCACAAGGGCTCAGGGAGACCCAGTACTTC
CDR3: CASSQGLRETQYF
D: -
V: TRBV18
J: TRBJ2-5
size: -

DNA: TGTGCCAGCAGGCCACCACGGGCAACTAATGAAAAACTGTTTTTT
CDR3: CASRPPRATNEKLFF
D: -
V: TRBV6-5
J: TRBJ1-4
size: -

DNA: TGCGCCAGCAGCTTTTCTGCAACTAATGAAAAACTGTTTTTT
CDR3: CASSFSATNEKLFF
D: -
V: TRBV5-1
J: TRBJ1-4
size: -

DNA: TGTGCCAGCAGCCTACGAGGGGGGGGCACTGAAGCTTTCTTT
CDR3: CASSLRGGGTEAFF
D: -
V: TRBV5-8
J: TRBJ1-1
size: once

DNA: TGCGCCAGCAGCCCACCCCCTGACAGGGAGTTTAGCACTGAAGCTTTCTTT
CDR3: CASSPPPDREFSTEAFF
D: TRBD1
V: TRBV5-1
J: TRBJ1-1
size: -

DNA: TGTGCCAGCAGGGGGACAGGGGGCCCCTACGAGCAGTACTTC
CDR3: CASRGTGGPYEQYF
D: TRBD1
V: TRBV2
J: TRBJ2-7
size: -

DNA: TGTGCCAGCAGTGAAGGATCCAGCGGGAGCTACGAGCAGTACTTC
CDR3: CASSEGSSGSYEQYF
D: TRBD2
V: TRBV6-1
J: TRBJ2-7
size: -

DNA: TGTGCCAGCAGCCCGCAGGGGAGATACGAGCAGTACTTC
CDR3: CASSPQGRYEQYF
D: -
V: TRBV5-6
J: TRBJ2-7
size: -